Listed here are 8 T cell receptor beta chains from one sample, sequenced in a study of OX40 agonist ivuxolimab in advanced cancers. Sequenced by immunoSEQ multiplex PCR; TCRdb stores in-frame clones only, minus some. The sample consists of 50,000 or so clones, 86% of them appearing once. Sequenced material: CD4+ or CD8+ T cells sorted from blood, taken in a trial of the OX40 agonist ivuxolimab. The receptors derive from an adult with an advanced solid tumor such as melanoma, head and neck, liver or kidney cancer.

The V gene is TRBV19, the J gene TRBJ2-7, with D perhaps matching TRBD1 (6 bases). CDR1 is LNHDA, CDR2 SQIVND, per germline (reference sequence). Trimming took off 3 bases at V and 3 bases at J, with 15 bases between the two ends. The CDR3 is 15 residues long. CDR3 coding DNA: TGTGCCAGTAGTATGGGGGCAGGTCTTTTCTACGAGCAGTACTTC. It codes for CASSMGAGLFYEQYF.

The chain employs TRBV7-3 and TRBJ2-1; 12 bases are a match to TRBD1. CDR1 is SGHTA and CDR2 is FQGTGA in the germline V gene. Losses at the gene ends were 5 bases for V and 8 bases for J; bases not matched to a gene: 13. The CDR3 runs 17 residues. The chain's CDR3 is CASSPNGGTGGWDEQFF. Here the CDR3 DNA reads TGTGCCAGCAGCCCCAATGGGGGGACAGGGGGCTGGGATGAGCAGTTCTTC. The full variable domain, completed using reference TRBV7-3 and TRBJ2-1, is GAGVSQTPSNKVTEKGKYVELRCDPISGHTALYWYRQSLGQGPEFLIYFQGTGAADDSGLPNDRFFAVRPEGSVSTLKIQRTERGDSAVYLCASSPNGGTGGWDEQFFGPGTRLTVL.

V and J are TRBV6-5 and TRBJ1-5; D remains ambiguous. Germline loops: CDR1 MNHEY, CDR2 SVGAGI. CDR3 length: 13 amino acids. V was pared by 2 bases and J by 9 bases, with 11 bases between. The CDR3, as DNA: TGTGCCAGCAGTTACCCCCTGGGGTGGCCCCAGCATTTT. This encodes CASSYPLGWPQHF.

This chain links TRBV5-1 with TRBJ2-7; 13 nucleotides align to TRBD2. J lost 3 bases, V lost 4 bases, and 25 bases had no gene match. Germline CDR1 reads SGHRS; CDR2 reads YFSETQ. The CDR3 is made up of 22 amino acids. Here the CDR3 reads CASSTSTGARKTSGGLYYEQYF. The DNA of the CDR3 is TGCGCCAGCAGCACCTCGACAGGGGCGCGCAAGACTAGCGGGGGGCTTTACTACGAGCAGTACTTC.

The chain combines TRBV27 with TRBJ1-5; D remains unclear. This CDR3 has 15 amino acids. The ends were cut back, 3 bases at V and 0 bases at J, with 9 bases in the middle. Germline loops: CDR1 MNHEY, CDR2 SMNVEV (reference sequence). Here the CDR3 reads CASSFQFYSNQPQHF. The CDR3, as DNA: TGTGCCAGCAGTTTTCAATTTTATAGCAATCAGCCCCAGCATTTT.

This chain joins TRBV4-1 and TRBJ2-1, with 14 bases fitting TRBD2. Germline CDR1 and CDR2: MGHRA and YSYEKL. The CDR3 consists of 18 residues. The ends lost 7 bases at V and 6 bases at J; junction bases unmatched: 14. The CDR3 is CASTLEGLTSGGANEQFF. As DNA, the CDR3 is TGCGCCAGCACCCTCGAGGGTTTGACTAGCGGGGGGGCCAATGAGCAGTTCTTC.

The chain employs TRBV5-4 and TRBJ2-5, with 8 bases identical to TRBD1. After removal of 3 bases from V and 5 bases from J, the junction contained 9 bases not matched to a gene. The CDR3 runs 15 residues. Germline loops: CDR1 SGHNT, CDR2 YYREEE (reference sequence). CDR3 sequence reads: CASSSPQGAGETQYF. CDR3 DNA sequence: TGTGCCAGCAGCTCACCTCAGGGGGCAGGGGAGACCCAGTACTTC.

The chain uses TRBV5-1 and TRBJ1-1, with D hard to call. Germline lookup yields CDR1 SGHRS and CDR2 YFSETQ. The CDR3 loop spans 14 amino acids. Trimming cost V 0 bases and J 6 bases, with 12 bases left between them. The CDR3 coding sequence is TGCGCCAGCAGCTTGGGCATTACGGGAGCTGAAGCTTTCTTT. As protein: CASSLGITGAEAFF.